Below are 3 T cell receptor beta chains sequenced from a single sample in a study of response to subunit inactivated influenza vaccine. A single record per CDR3 protein comes from TCRdb applying MiXCR to the RT-PCR reads. The sample lists under 200,000 distinct CDR3 sequences, 11% occurring once. Sequences were derived from non-naive T cells sorted from PBMCs, sampled 40 to 50 days after vaccination. These receptors were obtained from a man between 50 and 59 years old who received an inactivated influenza vaccine.

The table lists this clonotype with a few counts. The chain couples TRBV20-1 to TRBJ2-5, with TRBD2 matching over 12 bases. The germline V gene encodes CDR1 DFQATT and CDR2 SNEGSKA (reference sequence). The junction had 13 bases not matched to a gene; V was cut back by 2 bases and J by 9 bases. The CDR3 is 16 residues long. DNA of the CDR3: TGCAGTGCTAGACCTACCGCCCTAGCGGGAGGGCTGTCCCAGTACTTC. This encodes CSARPTALAGGLSQYF.

The chain couples TRBV6-4 to TRBJ2-1, with TRBD2 matching over 12 bases. V trimming: 10 bases; J trimming: 12 bases; junction bases outside the gene matches: 7. CDR3 length: 12 amino acids. Germline assignment: CDR1 MRHNA and CDR2 SNTAGT. CDR3 sequence (DNA): TGTGCCACCAAGACTAGCGGGGGCTTGCAGTTCTTC. It encodes CATKTSGGLQFF.

This chain links TRBV28 with TRBJ2-7, with D tentatively TRBD2 (5 bases). CDR1 is MDHEN, CDR2 SYDVKM, per germline. V lost 6 bases and J lost 3, with 15 bases in between. The CDR3 is 14 residues long. Here the CDR3 DNA reads TGTGCCAGCAGGAGAACGGGAATTCTCTACGAGCAGTACTTC. The encoded protein is CASRRTGILYEQYF.